This TCR beta chain stems from a study of naive CD8 T cells in extremely preterm neonates. Profiling relied on immunoSEQ multiplex PCR, and the TCRdb table lists in-frame clones only, not all of them. This sample has about 23,000 clones, with around 89% found just once. Preterm samples came from extremely preterm deliveries at 23-27 weeks. Live Annexin V-negative naive CD3+CD8+CD45RA+CCR7+ T cells were sorted. The count of this clone is one. Its antigen is not identified. The length of the CDR3 is 14 residues. The V gene's germline CDR1 is MGHRA and CDR2 YSYEKL. The ends were cut back, 6 bases at V and 1 base at J, with 12 bases in the middle. Study findings and constraints: Shared CDR3 nucleotide sequences: preterm less than 3%, term roughly 0.4%, children about 0.029%, adults 0.0095% to 0.01%. Preterm infants showed shorter CDR3s, fewer N additions and less trimming than older groups.

V usage is TRBV4-1 and J usage is TRBJ1-2, with TRBD1 as a possible D gene (6 bases). The sequenced sample was naive CD8+ T cells from cord blood. The sequence was obtained from a boy who was born preterm. The CDR3 DNA follows: TGCGCCAGCAGACAGGGAGGCCTTAACTATGGCTACACCTTC. Translated: CASRQGGLNYGYTF.